This T cell receptor beta chain is from a study of beta chain features in type 1 diabetes. Germline V CDR1 and CDR2: MGHRA, YSYEKL. Trimming stripped 1 base from V and 6 bases from J, with 19 bases between. This CDR3 region has 18 residues. On this clone itself: Its antigen is still unknown.

Without exception, sorted populations had purity beyond 95%. Of the isolated RNA, all was reverse transcribed, and so the sequenced material was expressed TCRB transcripts. Method: immunoSEQ multiplex PCR; TCRdb's copy keeps in-frame clones and lacks some. Among hundreds of thousands of clones listed, over 12% were seen once. Regarding the study as a whole: TCRB repertoires of naive, central memory and Treg cells appeared more similar among patients than among healthy donors. Type 1 diabetes patients had moderately but significantly shorter TCRB CDR3s in all four CD4+ subsets. HLA effects on TCRB rearrangement stayed unresolved here. More deletions and fewer insertions at VDJ junctions were seen in type 1 diabetes patients.

This receptor was taken from a man aged 18 to 30 with type 1 diabetes. The sample was naive CD4+ T cells from blood. The chain is built from TRBV4-1 and TRBJ2-6, with a weak D call TRBD1 (5 bases). Here the CDR3 reads CASSQGPRRTRQANVLTF. The CDR3 DNA reads TGCGCCAGCAGCCAAGGCCCTCGTCGGACAAGACAGGCCAACGTCCTGACTTTC.